This passage covers 31 T cell receptor beta chains from one sample sequenced in a study of TIL therapy for anti-PD-1-resistant metastatic lung cancer. Time point of the sample: pre-treatment sample, taken before nivolumab and TIL therapy. Tumor tissue came from excised metastases, mostly pleural nodules or supraclavicular lymph nodes. The libraries were made with immunoSEQ v3. TCRdb's copy holds only in-frame clones and misses some; the assay was immunoSEQ multiplex PCR. The table includes around 13,000 clones, 66% detected once. Material: tumor tissue, obtained at baseline. All receptors derive from a woman aged 30-79 years with non-small cell lung cancer.

V gene TRBV6-6 combines with J gene TRBJ1-2; D is undetermined. Per germline, CDR1 MNHNY and CDR2 SVGAGI (reference sequence). The length of the CDR3 is 12 residues. With 11 bases removed from V and 7 bases from J, the gap between germline ends came to 17 bases. Written as DNA, the CDR3 is TGTGCCTCGAGCAAACTGGGAGGTGGCTACACCTTC. As protein: CASSKLGGGYTF.

This clone was counted once. The V and J genes are TRBV15 and TRBJ2-3; D remains ambiguous. V lost 0 bases to trimming and J lost 2 bases, with 12 bases between them. The germline V gene has CDR1 LNHNV and CDR2 YYDKDF (reference sequence). This CDR3 region has 16 residues. CDR3 in DNA: TGTGCCACCAGCAGAGAGATTCGGCTTGCCACAGATACGCAGTATTTT. Its translation is CATSREIRLATDTQYF.

The sample holds a few counts of this clone. The gene calls are TRBV27 and TRBJ1-5, with TRBD1 matching 10 bases. The CDR3 covers 21 residues. Unmatched junction bases numbered 16, after V lost 0 bases and J lost 2 bases. Per germline, CDR1 MNHEY and CDR2 SMNVEV (reference sequence). The CDR3: CASSLSSGGTGDGFGNQPQHF. The CDR3 DNA is TGTGCCAGCAGTTTATCGTCTGGAGGGACAGGGGATGGGTTTGGCAATCAGCCCCAGCATTTT.

J is TRBJ2-7 and V is TRBV27; a possible D gene is TRBD1 (6 bases). Looked up from germline, CDR1 is MNHEY and CDR2 is SMNVEV (reference sequence). This CDR3 has 14 amino acids. The germline V and J ends were trimmed by 4 bases and 4 bases, with 14 bases remaining between them. The CDR3 bases are TGTGCCAGCAGTTCCAGGGTGGGGGCGTACGAGCAGTACTTC. This translates into CASSSRVGAYEQYF.

The chain joins TRBV9 to TRBJ2-5; the match to TRBD1 covers 9 bases. The DNA end lines up better with TRBJ2-7; the J call may be wrong. Germline assignment: CDR1 SGDLS and CDR2 YYNGEE. This CDR3 is 16 amino acids long. CDR3 sequence (DNA): TGTGCCAGCAGCGTAGGGGGGACAGGGTCTTGGTACGAGCAGTACTTC. Translation gives CASSVGGTGSWYEQYF.

This clone was recorded a few times. The CDR3 region is CASSPWGGLASNTGELFF. The CDR3 DNA follows: TGCGCCAGCAGCCCCTGGGGGGGACTAGCGTCAAACACCGGGGAGCTGTTTTTT. The rearrangement links TRBV5-1 to TRBJ2-2; 10 bases agree with TRBD2. J was trimmed by 2 bases and V by 4 bases; bases with no gene match: 11. Germline loops: CDR1 SGHRS, CDR2 YFSETQ. This CDR3 has 18 residues.

The chain employs TRBV19 and TRBJ1-5; D perhaps matches TRBD1 (5 bases). Trimming took off 5 bases at V and 0 bases at J, with 14 bases between the two ends. In germline, CDR1 is LNHDA, CDR2 SQIVND (reference sequence). The length of the CDR3 is 16 residues. CDR3 DNA: TGTGCCAGTAGTCCCAAAGGGGTTTATAGCAATCAGCCCCAGCATTTT. This sequence encodes CASSPKGVYSNQPQHF.

The chain links TRBV2 to TRBJ1-1, with D tentatively TRBD1 (5 bases). The germline gives CDR1 SNHLY, CDR2 FYNNEI. With 6 bases removed from V and 1 base from J, the gap between germline ends came to 15 bases. CDR3 length equals 15 residues. For the CDR3, the DNA is TGTGCCAGCAGGAGGGACGGGCGGGGGAACACTGAAGCTTTCTTT. As protein: CASRRDGRGNTEAFF. Looking up the rest from reference TRBV2 and TRBJ1-1 gives the full variable domain: EPEVTQTPSHQVTQMGQEVILRCVPISNHLYFYWYRQILGQKVEFLVSFYNNEISEKSEIFDDQFSVERPDGSNFTLKIRSTKLEDSAMYFCASRRDGRGNTEAFFGQGTRLTVV.

The CDR3 region has the DNA TGTGCCAGCTCACCGGGCTCTGGAAACACCATATATTTT. This encodes CASSPGSGNTIYF. The chain carries TRBV18 and TRBJ1-3; D unresolved. Germline values: CDR1 KGHSH, CDR2 LQKENI. V was shortened by 3 bases and J by 0 bases, with 3 bases between the two germline ends. The CDR3 totals 13 residues.

J is TRBJ2-7 and V is TRBV19, with 8 bases matching TRBD2. CDR3 length: 14 amino acids. The V gene end was trimmed by 3 bases and the J gene end by 1 base; junction bases not matched to a gene: 2. CDR1 and CDR2 (germline): LNHDA, SQIVND (reference sequence). CDR3: CASSIERESYEQYF. The CDR3 bases are TGTGCCAGTAGTATCGAGCGGGAGTCCTACGAGCAGTACTTC.

The rearrangement links TRBV11-2 to TRBJ1-1; 7 nucleotides align to TRBD1. The CDR3 has 14 residues. The V segment lost 5 bases and the J segment 3 bases; nucleotides outside the gene matches: 6. Germline CDR1 and CDR2: SGHAT and FQNNGV. The CDR3 here is CASSGRQGDTEAFF. The CDR3 bases are TGTGCCAGCAGCGGACGACAGGGCGACACTGAAGCTTTCTTT. Combining the CDR3 with reference TRBV11-2 and TRBJ1-1 gives the whole variable domain EAGVAQSPRYKIIEKRQSVAFWCNPISGHATLYWYQQILGQGPKLLIQFQNNGVVDDSQLPKDRFSAERLKGVDSTLKIQPAKLEDSAVYLCASSGRQGDTEAFFGQGTRLTVV.

The chain employs TRBV19 and TRBJ2-1, with 9 nucleotides matching TRBD1. V was pared by 4 bases and J by 8 bases, with 6 bases of the junction left unmatched. Germline V CDR1 and CDR2: LNHDA, SQIVND (reference sequence). The CDR3 spans 14 residues. The CDR3 is CASSKTGGIHEQFF. The CDR3 nucleotides are TGTGCCAGTAGTAAGACAGGGGGAATACATGAGCAGTTCTTC.

Only a few counts were recorded for this clone. The chain combines TRBV6-5 with TRBJ1-1; D possibly corresponds to TRBD1 (6 bases). Trimming left V 2 bases short and J 2 bases short, with 12 bases between. CDR3 length: 15 amino acids. Per the germline V gene, CDR1 is MNHEY and CDR2 is SVGAGI. The CDR3 region is CASSYPGALNTEAFF. In DNA, the CDR3 is TGTGCCAGCAGTTACCCAGGGGCCCTAAACACTGAAGCTTTCTTT.

J is TRBJ2-3 and V is TRBV6-1, with 10 bases lining up with TRBD2. Germline values: CDR1 MNHNS, CDR2 SASEGT. This CDR3 contains 19 residues. V shed 2 bases, J shed 3 bases, and the junction held 14 bases outside the gene matches. In DNA form, the CDR3 reads TGTGCCAGCAGTGAACTCTGGGGTTCTAGCGGGAGATCGACAGATACGCAGTATTTT. This sequence encodes CASSELWGSSGRSTDTQYF.

This clone has a handful of counts. V is TRBV2 and J is TRBJ2-7; D call uncertain. This CDR3 is 11 amino acids long. Germline V CDR1 and CDR2: SNHLY, FYNNEI. V dropped 4 bases and J dropped 4 bases, with 5 bases sitting between them. CDR3 sequence: CASSALYEQYF. The CDR3 bases are TGTGCCAGCAGTGCCCTATACGAGCAGTACTTC.

This sequence joins TRBV19 and TRBJ1-3; no definite D call. The CDR3 contains 15 residues. V dropped 4 bases and J dropped 0 bases, with 10 bases sitting between them. Germline V gene sequence: CDR1 LNHDA, CDR2 SQIVND (reference sequence). The CDR3 DNA sequence: TGTGCCAGTAGTACTAATATCTACTCTGGAAACACCATATATTTT. It is translated as CASSTNIYSGNTIYF.

The chain is built from TRBV7-8 and TRBJ2-7; D is perhaps TRBD2 (5 bases). V lost 5 bases and J 1 base, leaving 12 bases between the germline ends. This CDR3 comprises 14 residues. CDR1 and CDR2 from the germline V gene are SGHVS and FQNEAQ. The CDR3 protein is CASSDYTRSYEQYF. CDR3 nucleotide sequence: TGTGCCAGCAGCGATTACACTAGATCCTACGAGCAGTACTTC.

V is TRBV5-1 and J is TRBJ1-1, with D tentatively TRBD1 (5 bases). The CDR3 length is 14 residues. V shed 3 bases and J shed 4 bases, with 13 bases lying between them. In germline, CDR1 is SGHRS, CDR2 YFSETQ. CDR3 bases: TGCGCCAGCAGCTACCGGGCGGGGGGCACTGAAGCTTTCTTT. Its protein is CASSYRAGGTEAFF.

This chain connects TRBV18 to TRBJ1-1, with D unclear. Germline V gene sequence: CDR1 KGHSH, CDR2 LQKENI. Deletions cut 3 bases from V and 2 bases from J, with 10 bases between. The CDR3 has 14 amino acids. This CDR3 is CASSPAQVNTEAFF. The DNA of the CDR3 is TGTGCCAGCTCACCGGCTCAGGTTAACACTGAAGCTTTCTTT.

This sequence joins TRBV28 and TRBJ2-7; D remains unclear. Germline CDR1 and CDR2: MDHEN and SYDVKM. This CDR3 contains 17 residues. The V and J ends lost 3 bases and 0 bases respectively, with 18 bases between them. The CDR3 region is CASSFPTFDQSSYEQYF. The CDR3, as DNA: TGTGCCAGCAGTTTCCCCACTTTTGACCAGAGCTCCTACGAGCAGTACTTC. Using reference TRBV28 and TRBJ2-7 for the parts outside the CDR3, the full variable domain is DVKVTQSSRYLVKRTGEKVFLECVQDMDHENMFWYRQDPGLGLRLIYFSYDVKMKEKGDIPEGYSVSREKKERFSLILESASTNQTSMYLCASSFPTFDQSSYEQYFGPGTRLTVT.

The chain employs TRBV5-1 and TRBJ1-5; D possibly corresponds to TRBD1 (6 bases). The CDR3 has 15 residues. V was pared by 0 bases and J by 7 bases, with 14 bases between. From germline, CDR1 is SGHRS and CDR2 YFSETQ. As DNA, the CDR3 is TGCGCCAGCAGCTTGGCTGCGGGAAGGGGGCAGCCCCAGCATTTT. It encodes CASSLAAGRGQPQHF.

This sequence joins TRBV5-1 and TRBJ2-3; 7 bases match TRBD2. CDR1 is SGHRS and CDR2 is YFSETQ in the germline V gene. The CDR3 contains 16 residues. J gave up 0 bases and V 4 bases, and 8 bases lay outside the gene matches. CDR3 in amino acids: CASSQGNSGSTDTQYF. In DNA, the CDR3 is TGCGCCAGCAGCCAAGGCAATAGCGGGAGCACAGATACGCAGTATTTT.

The chain combines TRBV11-2 with TRBJ2-3; 7 nucleotides agree with TRBD1. Germline V gives CDR1 SGHAT, CDR2 FQNNGV. V lost 3 bases, J lost 0 bases, and 9 bases stayed unmatched. The CDR3 spans 17 residues. CDR3 region: CASSLGPWTGSTDTQYF. The CDR3 nucleotides read TGTGCCAGCAGCTTGGGACCCTGGACAGGAAGCACAGATACGCAGTATTTT.

V gene TRBV28 combines with J gene TRBJ2-4; D could derive from TRBD1 or TRBD2 (5 bases each). This CDR3 comprises 13 residues. Trimming stripped 5 bases from V and 9 bases from J, with 14 bases between. Germline V gene sequence: CDR1 MDHEN, CDR2 SYDVKM. In DNA, the CDR3 is TGTGCCAGCAGTCCCTGGGACCTGGGCATTCAGTACTTC. Amino acid sequence: CASSPWDLGIQYF.

In its sample, this clone was seen once. The chain combines TRBV4-1 with TRBJ1-5, with D possibly matching TRBD1 (6 bases). There are 14 residues in the CDR3. V lost 3 bases and J lost 4, with 10 bases in between. The germline V gene has CDR1 MGHRA and CDR2 YSYEKL. The CDR3 spells CASSHPQGNQPQHF. The DNA for the CDR3 is TGCGCCAGCAGCCACCCTCAGGGGAATCAGCCCCAGCATTTT.

V and J are TRBV4-1 and TRBJ2-1; the match to TRBD2 covers 13 bases. Unmatched junction bases numbered 3, after V lost 0 bases and J lost 4 bases. The germline gives CDR1 MGHRA, CDR2 YSYEKL. The CDR3 sequence is 17 residues long. CDR3 DNA: TGCGCCAGCAGCCAAGATCAGACTAGCGGGGGGTACAATGAGCAGTTCTTC. Its translation is CASSQDQTSGGYNEQFF.

This chain connects TRBV28 to TRBJ2-7; 10 bases align to TRBD1. The CDR3 totals 14 residues. With V trimmed by 3 bases and J by 3 bases, 2 bases remained unmatched. Looked up from germline, CDR1 is MDHEN and CDR2 is SYDVKM. This CDR3 is CASSLTGGSYEQYF. The CDR3 DNA follows: TGTGCCAGCAGTTTGACAGGGGGCAGCTACGAGCAGTACTTC.

The chain carries TRBV19 and TRBJ1-2; TRBD1 is a possible D gene (5 bases). Trimming pared 9 bases from V and 3 bases from J, leaving 20 bases between. Germline values: CDR1 LNHDA, CDR2 SQIVND (reference sequence). The CDR3 consists of 15 residues. CDR3 in amino acids: CASRDFNALYYGYTF. The CDR3 coding sequence is TGTGCCAGCCGGGACTTCAATGCCCTATACTATGGCTACACCTTC.

In DNA form, the CDR3 reads TGTGCCAGCAGTCCACTAGCGGGGGGACACAATGAGCAGTTCTTC. Translation gives CASSPLAGGHNEQFF. The chain is built from TRBV27 and TRBJ2-1, with 12 bases matching TRBD2. Trimming took 5 bases from V and 5 from J; bases not matched to a gene: 4. CDR3 size: 15 residues. Germline loops: CDR1 MNHEY, CDR2 SMNVEV (reference sequence).

This clone turned up a few times. CDR3 sequence reads: CASSAPNREHQPQHF. CDR3 nucleotide sequence: TGTGCCAGCAGTGCTCCTAACAGGGAGCATCAGCCCCAGCATTTT. The chain couples TRBV2 to TRBJ1-5, with D maybe TRBD1 (6 bases). Between the trimmed V and J ends, which lost 4 bases and 5 bases, there was a span of 15 bases. This CDR3 region has 15 residues. Germline V gives CDR1 SNHLY, CDR2 FYNNEI.

The chain couples TRBV7-2 to TRBJ1-1; TRBD1 matches at 10 bases. From germline, CDR1 is SGHTA and CDR2 FQGNSA. There are 13 residues in the CDR3. V shed 5 bases and J 8 bases; nucleotides not matched to a gene: 5. The CDR3 nucleotides read TGTGCCAGCAGCCGGACAGGGGGTCTGGAAGCTTTCTTT. Residues: CASSRTGGLEAFF.